These 11 T cell receptor beta chains share one sample of origin, sequenced in a study of OX40 agonist ivuxolimab in advanced cancers. Libraries were prepared by immunoSEQ multiplex PCR; TCRdb keeps only in-frame clonotypes and omits some of them. Seen here are around 83,000 clones, 70% to 85% observed once, and the top ten hold around 7.8%. Sequences were derived from CD4+ or CD8+ T cells sorted from blood, sampled in a trial of the OX40 agonist ivuxolimab. Receptor source: an adult with an advanced solid tumor such as melanoma, head and neck, liver or kidney cancer.

The chain recombines TRBV6-5 with TRBJ1-1; no clear D gene. The CDR3 runs to 13 residues. The germline V gene encodes CDR1 MNHEY and CDR2 SVGAGI. With 5 bases removed from V and 3 bases from J, the gap between germline ends came to 10 bases. The CDR3 region has the DNA TGTGCCAGCAGTGAACCCCCGGACACTGAAGCTTTCTTT. The encoded protein is CASSEPPDTEAFF.

CDR3 residues: CASSLVDRGRTGYTF. The DNA of the CDR3 is TGTGCCAGCAGCTTAGTGGACAGGGGAAGAACTGGCTACACCTTC. The J gene is TRBJ1-2, the V gene TRBV7-9, with 9 bases fitting TRBD1. The V gene's germline CDR1 is SEHNR and CDR2 FQNEAQ (reference sequence). The CDR3 has 15 residues. Trimming removed 1 base from V and 7 bases from J; junction bases left unmatched: 7.

For the CDR3, the DNA is TGTGCCAGCAGGGGACCTTTTCCCTATGGCTACACCTTC. Protein sequence: CASRGPFPYGYTF. The rearrangement uses TRBV6-5 and TRBJ1-2; possible D gene TRBD1, 5 bases. Germline V lookup: CDR1 MNHEY, CDR2 SVGAGI. Trimming removed 6 bases at V and 4 bases at J, with 12 bases between. The CDR3 runs 13 residues.

CDR3 residues: CASSTPTRNYYGYTF. In DNA form, the CDR3 reads TGTGCCAGTAGTACCCCGACCCGGAATTACTATGGCTACACCTTC. This rearrangement joins TRBV19 to TRBJ1-2; D unresolved. With 4 bases removed from V and 3 bases from J, the gap between germline ends came to 15 bases. This CDR3 comprises 15 residues. The germline CDR1 and CDR2 sequences are LNHDA and SQIVND (reference sequence).

This chain joins TRBV7-2 and TRBJ1-5; tentatively, D is TRBD1 (6 bases). Trimming left V 2 bases short and J 6 bases short, with 14 bases between. The germline V gene encodes CDR1 SGHTA and CDR2 FQGNSA. The CDR3 has 15 amino acids. The CDR3 spells CASSLSAGDVQPQHF. DNA of the CDR3: TGTGCCAGCAGCTTATCAGCAGGGGATGTTCAGCCCCAGCATTTT.

This chain uses TRBV14 with TRBJ2-1, with D possibly TRBD1 on 7 matching bases. V gave up 4 bases and J gave up 4 bases, with 11 bases separating them. The CDR3 spans 14 residues. Germline V gives CDR1 SGHDN, CDR2 FVKESK. As DNA, the CDR3 is TGTGCCAGCAGCCGGAGGGGGCCGTACAATGAGCAGTTCTTC. This encodes CASSRRGPYNEQFF. Looking up the rest from reference TRBV14 and TRBJ2-1 gives the full variable domain: EAGVTQFPSHSVIEKGQTVTLRCDPISGHDNLYWYRRVMGKEIKFLLHFVKESKQDESGMPNNRFLAERTGGTYSTLKVQPAELEDSGVYFCASSRRGPYNEQFFGPGTRLTVL.

This clone was seen only a few times. Written as DNA, the CDR3 is TGTGCCTGGAGAGGTACTTGGAACACCGGGGAGCTGTTTTTT. This codes for CAWRGTWNTGELFF. V is TRBV30 and J is TRBJ2-2; no definite D call. CDR3 length: 14 amino acids. CDR1 and CDR2 from the germline V gene are GTSNPN and SVGIG (reference sequence). V shed 3 bases and J shed 1 base, with 9 bases lying between them.

This chain connects TRBV18 to TRBJ2-5; either TRBD1 or TRBD2 may supply D (5 bases each). With 0 bases removed from V and 9 bases from J, the gap between germline ends came to 17 bases. The germline V gene encodes CDR1 KGHSH and CDR2 LQKENI. CDR3 length equals 15 residues. The DNA for the CDR3 is TGTGCCAGCTCACCACCGGGACCGGTCGTTGGAGCCCAGTACTTC. The encoded protein is CASSPPGPVVGAQYF.

This clone was detected a few times. Compared with germline, one end of the junction differs, possibly owing to a read error. The gene calls are TRBV11-2 and TRBJ2-3; 8 bases agree with TRBD2. This CDR3 region has 14 residues. Germline-derived CDR1 and CDR2 are SGHAT and FQNNGV. The CDR3: CASSPLGRTSSLDF. The CDR3 DNA follows: TGTGCCAGCAGCCCCTTAGGCCGGACTAGCAGTTTGGATTTT. Full variable domain (remainder filled in from reference TRBV11-2 and TRBJ2-3): EAGVAQSPRYKIIEKRQSVAFWCNPISGHATLYWYQQILGQGPKLLIQFQNNGVVDDSQLPKDRFSAERLKGVDSTLKIQPAKLEDSAVYLCASSPLGRTSSLDFGPGTRLTVL.

The chain is built from TRBV5-1 and TRBJ2-2; TRBD1 agrees at 8 bases. Germline CDR1 and CDR2: SGHRS and YFSETQ. This CDR3 is 13 amino acids long. V trimming: 7 bases; J trimming: 4 bases; junction bases outside the gene matches: 3. The CDR3 DNA follows: TGCGCCAGCCGGACAGGGACCACCGGGGAGCTGTTTTTT. Translating it yields CASRTGTTGELFF.

The chain links TRBV30 to TRBJ2-1; 12 nucleotides line up with TRBD2. Germline loops: CDR1 GTSNPN, CDR2 SVGIG (reference sequence). The length of the CDR3 is 15 residues. With 3 bases clipped from V and 3 bases from J, the junction kept 3 bases outside the gene matches. CDR3 DNA: TGTGCCTGGAGGCCACTAGCGGGAGGCTACAATGAGCAGTTCTTC. It translates to CAWRPLAGGYNEQFF.